A selection of T cell receptor beta chains follows, all from one sample in a study of cytomegalovirus exposure and HLA in healthy donors. The repertoire was sequenced with immunoSEQ multiplex PCR; TCRdb's copy has only in-frame clones and lacks some. The sample's table shows 50,000 or so clones. The sample was PBMCs. The receptor set was obtained from a man aged 35-49 years in good health and CMV-seropositive. Each CDR3 is given with its conserved first and last residue.

V,CDR3
TRBV25-1,CASSVPARTEAFF
TRBV9,CASSPAGQGSGELFF
TRBV29-1,CSVETGQKNTEAFF
TRBV9,CASTGPQGTEAFF
TRBV7-9,CASSFITYGYTF
TRBV5-1,CASSLSSDRWAGELFF
TRBV6-5,CASSYHSGRLSYEQYF
TRBV6-6,CASSPEADTQYF
TRBV6-1,CASASRQEANYGYTF
TRBV7-8,CASSSTSYEQYF
TRBV6-1,CASSEVLRDMGIF
TRBV9,CASSVGRGEQFF
TRBV2,CASSTSSGKSYEQYF
TRBV5-4,CASSARYSGGPNTGELFF
TRBV5-1,CASSLDKVYGYTF
TRBV11-1,CASSFPSGGENIQYF
TRBV19,CASSRGQGAYEQFF
TRBV6-5,CASSFSGGQGSEQFF
TRBV7-6,CASSLNRDNTDTQYF
TRBV11-3,CASSAGQENTGELFF
TRBV7-9,CASSRTSVSTDTQYF
TRBV30,CAFSDRVGYGYTF
TRBV5-6,CASSLTGGARGEAFF
TRBV5-1,CASSLEAGSYGYTF